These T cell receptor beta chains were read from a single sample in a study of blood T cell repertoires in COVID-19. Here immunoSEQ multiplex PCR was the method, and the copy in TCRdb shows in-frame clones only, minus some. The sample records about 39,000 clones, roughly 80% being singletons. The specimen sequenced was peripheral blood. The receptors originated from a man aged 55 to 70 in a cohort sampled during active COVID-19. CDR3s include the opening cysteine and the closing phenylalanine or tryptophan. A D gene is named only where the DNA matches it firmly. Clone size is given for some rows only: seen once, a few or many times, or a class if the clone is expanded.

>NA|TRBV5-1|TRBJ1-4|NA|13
TGCGCCAGCAGCCTCCCCGGAGGTGAAAAACTGTTTTTT
CASSLPGGEKLFF
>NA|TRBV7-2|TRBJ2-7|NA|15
TGTGCCAGCAGCCTTTCAGGGCTATCCATCGACGAGCAGTACTTC
CASSLSGLSIDEQYF
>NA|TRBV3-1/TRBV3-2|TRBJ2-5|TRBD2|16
TGTGCCAGCAGCCAAGAACACCTCGGCGGGAGGCAGACCCAGTACTTC
CASSQEHLGGRQTQYF
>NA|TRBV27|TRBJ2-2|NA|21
TGTGCCAGCAGTTTCCAATTTCATCCTAGCGCCTATAATGACGGCACCGGGGAGCTGTTTTTT
CASSFQFHPSAYNDGTGELFF
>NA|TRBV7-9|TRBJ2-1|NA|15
TGTGCCAGCAGCTTAGCGCCTAGCAGGGGCGATGAGCAGTTCTTC
CASSLAPSRGDEQFF
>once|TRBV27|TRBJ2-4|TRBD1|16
TGTGCCAGCAGTTTATTCGGGAACGACAGGGCTGGCATTCAGTACTTC
CASSLFGNDRAGIQYF
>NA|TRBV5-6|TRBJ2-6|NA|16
TGTGCCAGCAGCTCCCCCGACAGGTCTGGGGCCAACGTCCTGACTTTC
CASSSPDRSGANVLTF
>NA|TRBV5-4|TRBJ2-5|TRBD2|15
TGTGCCAGCAGCCCGACTAGCGGGGGACGGGAGACCCAGTACTTC
CASSPTSGGRETQYF
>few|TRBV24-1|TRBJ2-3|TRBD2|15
TGTGCCACCAGGGGGGAGGGCAGCGGCACAGATACGCAGTATTTT
CATRGEGSGTDTQYF
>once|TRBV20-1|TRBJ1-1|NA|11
TGCAGTGCTCCCCCCCAGACTGAAGCTTTCTTT
CSAPPQTEAFF
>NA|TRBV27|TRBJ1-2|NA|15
TGTGCCAGCAGTCCCCGGACAGCCGCTAACTATGGCTACACCTTC
CASSPRTAANYGYTF
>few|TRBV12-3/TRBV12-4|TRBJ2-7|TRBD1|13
TGTGCCAGCAGTTTAAAAGGGGGCGGCGAGCAGTACTTC
CASSLKGGGEQYF
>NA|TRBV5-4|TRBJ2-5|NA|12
TGTGCCAGCAGCTCGGGTCAAGAGACCCAGTACTTC
CASSSGQETQYF
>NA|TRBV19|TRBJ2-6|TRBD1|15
TGTGCCACTAGGGACAGGATCGCTGGGGCCAACGTCCTGACTTTC
CATRDRIAGANVLTF
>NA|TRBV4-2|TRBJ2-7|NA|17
TGTGCCAGCAGCCAAGATCCGCGCGGGGAGGGGGTCTACGAGCAGTACTTC
CASSQDPRGEGVYEQYF
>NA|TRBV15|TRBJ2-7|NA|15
TGTGCCACCAGCAGAGTTCAGGGTTACTCCTACGAGCAGTACTTC
CATSRVQGYSYEQYF
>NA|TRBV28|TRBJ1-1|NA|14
TGTGCCAGCAGTCTGAGCCGCCGGAACACTGAAGCTTTCTTT
CASSLSRRNTEAFF
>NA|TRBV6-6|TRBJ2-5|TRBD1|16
TGTGCCAGCAGTCGCCGACAGGGGGCTGAGGGGGAGACCCAGTACTTC
CASSRRQGAEGETQYF
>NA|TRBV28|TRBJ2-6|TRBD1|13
TGTGCCACCCAGGGGGCTGGGGCCAACGTCCTGACTTTC
CATQGAGANVLTF
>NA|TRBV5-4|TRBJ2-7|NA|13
TGTGCCAGCAGCCCTTTTGACAGCTACGAGCAGTACTTC
CASSPFDSYEQYF
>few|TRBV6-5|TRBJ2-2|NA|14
TGTGCCAGTCAACAGGGAGTTTCCACCGGGGAGCTGTTTTTT
CASQQGVSTGELFF
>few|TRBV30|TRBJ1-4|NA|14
TGTGCCTGGAGTTTGAGGGGGTCGGGGGAAAAACTGTTTTTT
CAWSLRGSGEKLFF
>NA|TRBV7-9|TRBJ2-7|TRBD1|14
TGTGCCAGCAGCTTCTCCGGGACAGGGAGCGAGCAGTACTTC
CASSFSGTGSEQYF
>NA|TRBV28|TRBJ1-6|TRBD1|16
TGTGCCAGCAGTTATTACAGGGGGCAATATAATTCACCCCTCCACTTT
CASSYYRGQYNSPLHF
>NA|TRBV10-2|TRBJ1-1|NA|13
TGCGCCAGCCGCCAGGACATGAACACTGAAGCTTTCTTT
CASRQDMNTEAFF
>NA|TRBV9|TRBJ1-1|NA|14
TGTGCCAGCAGCGTAGAAGCCCGGAACACTGAAGCTTTCTTT
CASSVEARNTEAFF
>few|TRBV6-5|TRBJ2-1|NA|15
TGTGCCAGCAGGGGGTTTGGGGGGTATTACAATGAGCAGTTCTTC
CASRGFGGYYNEQFF
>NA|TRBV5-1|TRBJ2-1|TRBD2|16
TGCGCCAGCAGCGGAGGGCTAGCGGGGGGCTACAATGAGCAGTTCTTC
CASSGGLAGGYNEQFF
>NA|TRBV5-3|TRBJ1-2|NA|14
TGTGCCAGAAGCTCCTCTCGGGGTGGCTATGGCTACACCTTC
CARSSSRGGYGYTF
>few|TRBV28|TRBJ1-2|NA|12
TGTGCCAGCAGACTAACGGGTGGAGGCTACACCTTC
CASRLTGGGYTF
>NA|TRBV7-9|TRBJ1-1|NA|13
TGTGCCAGCAGCGTCGGGGGTTCGACTGAAGCTTTCTTT
CASSVGGSTEAFF
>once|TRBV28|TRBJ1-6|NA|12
TGTGCCAGCAGTTCTGGAGGATCACCCCTCCACTTT
CASSSGGSPLHF
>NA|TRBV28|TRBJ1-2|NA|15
TGTGCCAGCAGGTCAGACAGGAGACTTAACTATGGCTACACCTTC
CASRSDRRLNYGYTF
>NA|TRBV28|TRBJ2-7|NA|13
TGTGCCAGCAGGGGGACTGGTCCTGACGAGCAGTACTTC
CASRGTGPDEQYF
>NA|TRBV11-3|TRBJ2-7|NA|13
TGTGCCAGCAGCTTAGACCCCGGGTCCGAGCAGTACTTC
CASSLDPGSEQYF
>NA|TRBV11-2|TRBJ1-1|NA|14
TGTGCCAGCAGCCAACTCAAGACAGCGTCTGAAGCTTTCTTT
CASSQLKTASEAFF
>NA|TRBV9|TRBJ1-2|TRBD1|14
TGTGCCAGCAGCGTTGGGACAGGCGACTATGGCTACACCTTC
CASSVGTGDYGYTF
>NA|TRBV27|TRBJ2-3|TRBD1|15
TGTGCCAGCAGTTTAAAGGGGGCTAGCACAGATACGCAGTATTTT
CASSLKGASTDTQYF
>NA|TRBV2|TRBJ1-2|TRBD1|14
TGTGCCAGCAGTGGACAGGGCCCTACCTATGGCTACACCTTC
CASSGQGPTYGYTF
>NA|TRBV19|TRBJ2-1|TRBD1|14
TGTGCCAGTACCCTCGACAGGGGGCACAATGAGCAGTTCTTC
CASTLDRGHNEQFF
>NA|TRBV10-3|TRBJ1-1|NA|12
TGTGCCATCAGACACCCAGGGACTGAAGCTTTCTTT
CAIRHPGTEAFF
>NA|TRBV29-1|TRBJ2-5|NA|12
TGCAGCGTTGTTCCTAGGCTAGAGACCCAGTACTTC
CSVVPRLETQYF
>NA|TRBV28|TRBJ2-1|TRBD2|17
TGTGCCAGCAGTCGCCCACGGACTAGCGGGCACACCAATGAGCAGTTCTTC
CASSRPRTSGHTNEQFF
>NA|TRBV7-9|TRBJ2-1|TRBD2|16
TGTGCCAGCAGCACCGGGGGGGCTTTCTCCGTGGGTGAGCAGTTCTTC
CASSTGGAFSVGEQFF
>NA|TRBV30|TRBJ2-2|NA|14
TGTGCCTGGAGCCAGGGGTTGGGATCGGGGGAGCTGTTTTTT
CAWSQGLGSGELFF